This T cell receptor beta chain appears in the sequencing data of a study of CD8 T cells in Susac syndrome. Study context: Of the sequenced Susac syndrome patients, five or six had active disease and 8 or 9 were in remission. Study findings and constraints: The CD4+ T cell repertoires, which came from Susac syndrome patients, showed no sign of clonal expansion.

The RNA input was roughly 0.45 to 1 ug, and it was reverse transcribed with random hexamers. TCRdb ran MiXCR on the immunoSEQ multiplex PCR reads and lists one entry per CDR3 protein. Among 150,000 to 200,000 distinct CDR3 sequences listed, roughly 91% were seen once. A note on this clonotype: Its antigen is currently unknown.

In germline, CDR1 is DFQATT, CDR2 SNEGSKA (reference sequence). The CDR3 runs 16 residues. Trimming left V 0 bases short and J 0 bases short, with 12 bases between. The receptor comes from a human donor with Susac syndrome. V and J are TRBV20-1 and TRBJ2-1; either TRBD1 or TRBD2 may supply D (5 bases each). Sequencing was performed on CD4+ T cells from PBMCs. CDR3 in amino acids: CSARDPRGASYNEQFF. CDR3 nucleotides: TGCAGTGCTAGAGATCCGAGGGGCGCCTCCTACAATGAGCAGTTCTTC.